Presented here are 15 T cell receptor beta chains from one specimen sequenced in a study of blood T cell repertoires in COVID-19. The data were produced by immunoSEQ multiplex PCR, yet TCRdb's version contains in-frame clones alone and is incomplete. Of about 73,000 clones listed, 89% were seen once; the top ten hold approximately 8.9%. The sequenced sample was peripheral blood. The receptors were sampled from a man older than 75 with acute or convalescent COVID-19.

The rearrangement joins TRBV25-1 to TRBJ1-1, with D unclear. CDR1 MGHDK and CDR2 SYGVNS come from the germline V gene. Between the trimmed V and J ends, which lost 5 bases and 4 bases, there was a span of 14 bases. This CDR3 has 14 amino acids. The CDR3 DNA is TGTGCCAGCAGTCGGGAAGAGCCAGGCACTGAAGCTTTCTTT. Encoded protein: CASSREEPGTEAFF.

This clone showed up just a few times. The J gene is TRBJ2-7, the V gene TRBV3-1 (or the pseudogene TRBV3-2); D is possibly TRBD1 (6 bases). The V and J ends lost 3 bases and 3 bases respectively, with 9 bases between them. Per germline, CDR1 LGHDT and CDR2 YNNKEL (reference sequence). The CDR3 extends over 13 amino acids. The CDR3 nucleotides are TGTGCCAGCAGCCAGGTGACAGGCTACGAGCAGTACTTC. Amino acid sequence: CASSQVTGYEQYF.

The chain joins TRBV27 to TRBJ1-1; D remains unclear. CDR3 size: 14 residues. The V end lost 2 bases, the J end lost 5 bases, and 12 bases lay between the germline ends. Per the germline V gene, CDR1 is MNHEY and CDR2 is SMNVEV (reference sequence). The CDR3 DNA reads TGTGCCAGCAGTTTAATACAGCGAGGGACTGAAGCTTTCTTT. Translation gives CASSLIQRGTEAFF.

The chain combines TRBV19 with TRBJ1-5; 8 bases are a match to TRBD1. The V and J ends lost 6 bases and 3 bases, in that order; junction bases with no gene match: 10. CDR1 LNHDA and CDR2 SQIVND come from the germline V gene (reference sequence). The CDR3 consists of 16 residues. The CDR3 coding sequence is TGTGCCAGTAGGACTTTTCAGGGGGCGATCAATCAGCCCCAGCATTTT. Translation: CASRTFQGAINQPQHF.

CDR3 in DNA: TGTGCCAGCAGCTATAGCGGGAGGCCCAGGGAGACCCAGTACTTC. It translates to CASSYSGRPRETQYF. The J gene is TRBJ2-5, the V gene TRBV7-7, with 10 bases fitting TRBD2. After removal of 4 bases from V and 5 bases from J, the junction contained 7 bases not matched to a gene. The germline gives CDR1 SSHAT, CDR2 FNYEAQ (reference sequence). The CDR3 is made up of 15 amino acids. Drawing the rest from reference TRBV7-7 and TRBJ2-5, the complete variable domain is GAGVSQSPRYKVTKRGQDVTLRCDPISSHATLYWYQQALGQGPEFLTYFNYEAQPDKSGLPSDRFSAERPEGSISTLTIQRTEQRDSAMYRCASSYSGRPRETQYFGPGTRLLVL.

The V call is TRBV19, the J call TRBJ2-7; no firm D call. CDR1 is LNHDA, CDR2 SQIVND, per germline (reference sequence). V lost 2 bases to trimming and J lost 2 bases, with 10 bases between them. CDR3 length: 14 residues. This CDR3 is CASSISRRAYEQYF. CDR3 nucleotides: TGTGCCAGTAGTATAAGCCGGAGAGCCTACGAGCAGTACTTC.

This sequence joins TRBV11-2 and TRBJ1-3, with 7 bases identical to TRBD1. The CDR3 length is 15 residues. Germline-derived CDR1 and CDR2 are SGHAT and FQNNGV. Unmatched junction bases numbered 6, after V lost 5 bases and J lost 2 bases. The DNA for the CDR3 is TGTGCCAGCAGCCACAGGGGCCGCCCTGGAAACACCATATATTTT. The encoded protein is CASSHRGRPGNTIYF.

V and J are TRBV9 and TRBJ1-6; 9 nucleotides line up with TRBD1. There are 17 residues in the CDR3. Germline V gene data show CDR1 as SGDLS and CDR2 as YYNGEE. J lost 8 bases, V lost 4 bases, and 13 bases had no gene match. In DNA, the CDR3 is TGTGCCAGCAGCCAGTCCGGGACAGGGTTTCCCGATTCACCCCTCCACTTT. Encoded protein: CASSQSGTGFPDSPLHF.

The V and J genes are TRBV5-1 and TRBJ1-1; D not certain. The CDR3 runs 12 residues. With 0 bases removed from V and 3 bases from J, the gap between germline ends came to 3 bases. The germline CDR1 and CDR2 sequences are SGHRS and YFSETQ. CDR3 in amino acids: CASSLADTEAFF. The CDR3 bases are TGCGCCAGCAGCTTGGCGGACACTGAAGCTTTCTTT.

This rearrangement joins TRBV10-1 to TRBJ2-2, with 7 bases lining up with TRBD1. Per the germline V gene, CDR1 is WNHNN and CDR2 is SYGVQD (reference sequence). The trim removed 6 bases at V and 4 bases at J, leaving 5 bases unmatched. CDR3 length: 14 amino acids. CDR3: CASSATGTTGELFF. The CDR3 nucleotides are TGCGCCAGCAGCGCGACAGGGACCACCGGGGAGCTGTTTTTT.

In DNA form, the CDR3 reads TGTGCCAGCAGCTTAGCGAAGGCAGGGGGGCGGAACACTGAAGCTTTCTTT. It specifies CASSLAKAGGRNTEAFF. The genes are TRBV7-8 and TRBJ1-1, with 7 bases matching TRBD1. J gave up 1 base and V 0 bases, and 8 bases lay outside the gene matches. This CDR3 comprises 17 residues. In germline, CDR1 is SGHVS, CDR2 FQNEAQ.

This clone was recorded once. The chain recombines TRBV6-6 with TRBJ2-2; 7 positions agree with TRBD1. The V and J ends lost 7 bases and 2 bases, in that order; junction bases with no gene match: 7. CDR1 MNHNY and CDR2 SVGAGI come from the germline V gene (reference sequence). This CDR3 has 15 amino acids. The CDR3 loop is CASKPGQTNTGELFF. In DNA, the CDR3 is TGTGCCAGCAAACCGGGACAGACTAACACCGGGGAGCTGTTTTTT.

The rearrangement joins TRBV19 to TRBJ2-7; 8 nucleotides line up with TRBD1. The CDR3 covers 14 residues. Germline lookup yields CDR1 LNHDA and CDR2 SQIVND (reference sequence). V shed 5 bases, J shed 3 bases, and the junction held 6 bases outside the gene matches. CDR3 sequence: CASSPRDRIYEQYF. In DNA, the CDR3 is TGTGCCAGTAGTCCCCGGGACAGGATCTACGAGCAGTACTTC.

This chain joins TRBV12-5 and TRBJ1-4; 7 bases are a match to TRBD1. Germline trimming cut 3 bases from V and 6 bases from J; bases unmatched to any gene: 16. The CDR3 is made up of 18 amino acids. Germline V gene sequence: CDR1 LGHNT, CDR2 FRNRAP. DNA of the CDR3: TGTGCTAGTGGTTTTGGGCAGGGGGTCCCTGGCTCGTATGAAAAACTGTTTTTT. Amino acids: CASGFGQGVPGSYEKLFF.

This clone came up once. The chain couples TRBV3-1 (or the pseudogene TRBV3-2) to TRBJ2-1, with D hard to call. Germline loops: CDR1 LGHDT, CDR2 YNNKEL (reference sequence). This CDR3 contains 14 residues. V lost 1 base to trimming and J lost 2 bases, with 6 bases between them. CDR3 protein: CASSQGATYNEQFF. The CDR3 nucleotides read TGTGCCAGCAGCCAAGGAGCAACCTACAATGAGCAGTTCTTC.